This passage covers 23 T cell receptor beta chains from one sample sequenced in a study of cytomegalovirus exposure and HLA in healthy donors. Assay: immunoSEQ multiplex PCR; the TCRdb copy retains only in-frame clones and omits some. The data show under 200,000 clones, about 89% seen once. Sequencing input: PBMCs. Source of these receptors: a woman younger than 35 in good health and CMV-seropositive.

This chain connects TRBV2 to TRBJ2-5, with TRBD2 matching 10 bases. The CDR3 totals 13 residues. Germline assignment: CDR1 SNHLY and CDR2 FYNNEI. V shed 9 bases and J 7 bases; nucleotides not matched to a gene: 8. The CDR3 region is CASSSGGVATQYF. DNA of the CDR3: TGTGCCAGTTCTAGCGGGGGTGTTGCGACCCAGTACTTC. Using reference TRBV2 and TRBJ2-5 for the parts outside the CDR3, the full variable domain is EPEVTQTPSHQVTQMGQEVILRCVPISNHLYFYWYRQILGQKVEFLVSFYNNEISEKSEIFDDQFSVERPDGSNFTLKIRSTKLEDSAMYFCASSSGGVATQYFGPGTRLLVL.

The rearrangement joins TRBV6-6 to TRBJ1-5; no definite D call. The CDR3 spans 13 residues. Germline V gene lookup returns CDR1 MNHNY and CDR2 SVGAGI (reference sequence). The V gene lost 6 bases and the J gene lost 1 base, with 7 bases spanning the gap. The CDR3 loop is CASSPGSNQPQHF. The CDR3 DNA sequence: TGTGCCAGCAGCCCGGGGAGCAATCAGCCCCAGCATTTT.

The chain uses TRBV6-1 and TRBJ1-5, with TRBD1 identical over 7 bases. The CDR3 contains 15 residues. V shed 6 bases, J shed 1 base, and the junction held 6 bases outside the gene matches. Germline V lookup: CDR1 MNHNS, CDR2 SASEGT. CDR3 amino acids: CASRRPGGSNQPQHF. The CDR3, as DNA: TGTGCCAGCAGGAGACCAGGGGGAAGCAATCAGCCCCAGCATTTT.

The chain is built from TRBV19 and TRBJ2-2, with 9 bases matching TRBD1. Trimming cost V 5 bases and J 13 bases; bases outside gene matches: 14. The CDR3 loop spans 15 amino acids. The V gene's germline CDR1 is LNHDA and CDR2 SQIVND (reference sequence). The CDR3 region has the DNA TGTGCCAGTAGTGTCACCGGGACAGGGAGGACCGGGCTGTTTTTT. Translated: CASSVTGTGRTGLFF.

The V gene is TRBV19, the J gene TRBJ1-1; D uncertain. Per the germline V gene, CDR1 is LNHDA and CDR2 is SQIVND (reference sequence). This CDR3 comprises 15 residues. V lost 7 bases to trimming and J lost 1 base, with 16 bases between them. CDR3 bases: TGTGCCAGTACCGCGGTTCTCAGAAGGAACACTGAAGCTTTCTTT. It yields the protein CASTAVLRRNTEAFF.

The chain joins TRBV5-4 to TRBJ2-1, with 8 bases fitting TRBD2. The CDR3 contains 17 residues. The germline V gene has CDR1 SGHNT and CDR2 YYREEE (reference sequence). V was clipped by 0 bases and J by 6 bases; unmatched bases: 11. CDR3 bases: TGTGCCAGCAGCTTGGCCGGGGGACTAGGTGGGGCCAATGAGCAGTTCTTC. Protein: CASSLAGGLGGANEQFF.

This chain links TRBV29-1 with TRBJ1-1, with D possibly TRBD1 on 5 matching bases. Between the trimmed V and J ends, which lost 3 bases and 4 bases, there was a span of 18 bases. The CDR3 is made up of 15 amino acids. Per germline, CDR1 SQVTM and CDR2 ANQGSEA. CDR3 DNA: TGCAGCGTTGATGAGGCCCGGGGGATCGGCACTGAAGCTTTCTTT. Residues: CSVDEARGIGTEAFF.

The chain has TRBV13 and TRBJ2-7; 14 bases are shared with TRBD2. V lost 5 bases to trimming and J lost 0 bases; unmatched junction nucleotides: 3. The germline CDR1 and CDR2 sequences are PRHDT and FYEKMQ (reference sequence). The CDR3 runs 16 residues. CDR3 coding DNA: TGTGCCAGCAGCCCTGGACTAGCGGGGGGCTCCTACGAGCAGTACTTC. As protein: CASSPGLAGGSYEQYF.

This clone was detected once. The V and J genes are TRBV6-5 and TRBJ1-2; no clear D gene. In germline, CDR1 is MNHEY, CDR2 SVGAGI. The V gene lost 4 bases and the J gene lost 8 bases, with 14 bases spanning the gap. The CDR3 contains 13 residues. The DNA for the CDR3 is TGTGCCAGCAGTTGGCTAGGAGGATGGGGCTACACCTTC. Its translation is CASSWLGGWGYTF.

The V call is TRBV5-5, the J call TRBJ1-1; perhaps TRBD1 as D (5 bases). Looked up from germline, CDR1 is SGHKS and CDR2 is YYEKEE (reference sequence). Trimming took off 2 bases at V and 4 bases at J, with 12 bases between the two ends. The CDR3 runs 14 residues. The CDR3 sequence: CASSLQLGGTEAFF. The CDR3 DNA reads as TGTGCCAGCAGCTTACAGCTCGGGGGCACTGAAGCTTTCTTT.

This chain uses TRBV27 with TRBJ2-1; D is undetermined. Germline values: CDR1 MNHEY, CDR2 SMNVEV (reference sequence). CDR3 length equals 13 residues. Deletions cut 2 bases from V and 2 bases from J, with 4 bases between. CDR3 protein: CASSLRAYNEQFF. CDR3 DNA: TGTGCCAGCAGTTTACGAGCCTACAATGAGCAGTTCTTC.

V usage is TRBV4-1 and J usage is TRBJ1-5; no clear D. This CDR3 has 14 amino acids. Germline values: CDR1 MGHRA, CDR2 YSYEKL. The germline V and J ends were trimmed by 0 bases and 7 bases, with 10 bases remaining between them. The CDR3 DNA reads as TGCGCCAGCAGCCAAGAAAGTTGGGAGCAGCCCCAGCATTTT. Translating gives CASSQESWEQPQHF.

The V gene is TRBV4-1, the J gene TRBJ1-6, with a tentative D call TRBD1 (6 bases). The CDR3 runs 15 residues. Germline-derived CDR1 and CDR2 are MGHRA and YSYEKL. V lost 5 bases to trimming and J lost 11 bases, with 19 bases between them. The CDR3 nucleotides are TGCGCCAGCAGCGGGGGCTCGGGGTTAAGTCCACCCCTCCACTTT. Amino acids: CASSGGSGLSPPLHF.

This chain links TRBV2 with TRBJ2-3, with no clear D. The germline gives CDR1 SNHLY, CDR2 FYNNEI. The CDR3 runs 13 residues. Trimming left V 9 bases short and J 1 base short, with 11 bases between. This CDR3 reads CARAASGTDTQYF. In DNA, the CDR3 is TGTGCCAGGGCAGCAAGCGGCACAGATACGCAGTATTTT.

The rearrangement uses TRBV4-2 and TRBJ2-5; a possible D gene is TRBD2 (5 bases). CDR1 is LGHNA, CDR2 YNFKEQ, per germline. This CDR3 comprises 14 residues. V was cut by 0 bases and J by 5 bases, with 10 bases left in between. The CDR3, as DNA: TGTGCCAGCAGCCAAGATACGGGGTTGGAGACCCAGTACTTC. This gives the protein CASSQDTGLETQYF.

This chain uses TRBV4-2 with TRBJ1-3; D remains unclear. Per the germline V gene, CDR1 is LGHNA and CDR2 is YNFKEQ. This CDR3 spans 15 amino acids. V was cut by 0 bases and J by 4 bases, with 10 bases left in between. The CDR3 is CASSQDRGPGNTIYF. Written as DNA, the CDR3 is TGTGCCAGCAGCCAAGATCGAGGTCCCGGAAACACCATATATTTT.

This sequence joins TRBV7-2 and TRBJ1-1, with TRBD1 matching 7 bases. The CDR3 is 15 amino acids. The V and J ends lost 5 bases and 2 bases, in that order; junction bases with no gene match: 8. Per germline, CDR1 SGHTA and CDR2 FQGNSA. The CDR3 sequence is CASSATQGINTEAFF. Written as DNA, the CDR3 is TGTGCCAGCAGCGCGACACAGGGGATCAACACTGAAGCTTTCTTT. Drawing the rest from reference TRBV7-2 and TRBJ1-1, the complete variable domain is GAGVSQSPSNKVTEKGKDVELRCDPISGHTALYWYRQSLGQGLEFLIYFQGNSAPDKSGLPSDRFSAERTGGSVSTLTIQRTQQEDSAVYLCASSATQGINTEAFFGQGTRLTVV.

The chain uses TRBV7-9 and TRBJ2-2; D unclear. With 5 bases removed from V and 6 bases from J, the gap between germline ends came to 4 bases. The CDR3 is 11 amino acids. Germline CDR1 SEHNR, CDR2 FQNEAQ (reference sequence). The CDR3 sequence is CASSPSGELFF. The DNA of the CDR3 is TGTGCCAGCAGCCCCTCCGGGGAGCTGTTTTTT.

The V gene is TRBV5-4, the J gene TRBJ2-1; TRBD2 aligns across 8 bases. V shed 4 bases, J shed 6 bases, and the junction held 15 bases outside the gene matches. Germline CDR1 is SGHNT and CDR2 is YYREEE (reference sequence). The CDR3 length is 17 residues. The CDR3 DNA is TGTGCCAGCAGCCAGAACGCCGGGACTAGTCGGCGCAATGAGCAGTTCTTC. This translates into CASSQNAGTSRRNEQFF.

This clone was picked up a small number of times. The rearrangement links TRBV27 to TRBJ1-5; 7 bases align to TRBD1. The CDR3 loop spans 14 amino acids. Germline lookup yields CDR1 MNHEY and CDR2 SMNVEV (reference sequence). The junction had 7 bases not matched to a gene; V was cut back by 5 bases and J by 6 bases. CDR3 DNA sequence: TGTGCCAGCAGTCCGACAGGGTTCGGTCAGCCCCAGCATTTT. As protein: CASSPTGFGQPQHF.

The V gene is TRBV19, the J gene TRBJ2-3; weak D call: TRBD2 (5 bases). Germline V gene sequence: CDR1 LNHDA, CDR2 SQIVND (reference sequence). V was clipped by 7 bases and J by 0 bases, with 11 bases between them. This CDR3 is built from 14 residues. As DNA, the CDR3 is TGTGCCAGTATGGATGGCGGGAGCACAGATACGCAGTATTTT. This gives the protein CASMDGGSTDTQYF. Supplemented by reference TRBV19 and TRBJ2-3, the full variable domain reads DGGITQSPKYLFRKEGQNVTLSCEQNLNHDAMYWYRQDPGQGLRLIYYSQIVNDFQKGDIAEGYSVSREKKESFPLTVTSAQKNPTAFYLCASMDGGSTDTQYFGPGTRLTVL.

V and J are TRBV9 and TRBJ2-5; 7 bases agree with TRBD2. The V gene end was trimmed by 0 bases and the J gene end by 5 bases; junction bases not matched to a gene: 7. Germline V gene sequence: CDR1 SGDLS, CDR2 YYNGEE. The CDR3 is 15 amino acids. This CDR3 reads CASSVESGEGETQYF. As DNA, the CDR3 is TGTGCCAGCAGCGTAGAGTCCGGGGAGGGGGAGACCCAGTACTTC.

CDR3 protein: CASSFRSVLGRGETQYF. CDR3 sequence (DNA): TGCGCCAGCAGCTTCCGCTCCGTTTTGGGCAGGGGAGAGACCCAGTACTTC. This sequence joins TRBV5-1 and TRBJ2-5, with D perhaps matching TRBD1 (6 bases). The CDR3 totals 17 residues. Per the germline V gene, CDR1 is SGHRS and CDR2 is YFSETQ. Trimming took off 2 bases at V and 4 bases at J, with 21 bases between the two ends.